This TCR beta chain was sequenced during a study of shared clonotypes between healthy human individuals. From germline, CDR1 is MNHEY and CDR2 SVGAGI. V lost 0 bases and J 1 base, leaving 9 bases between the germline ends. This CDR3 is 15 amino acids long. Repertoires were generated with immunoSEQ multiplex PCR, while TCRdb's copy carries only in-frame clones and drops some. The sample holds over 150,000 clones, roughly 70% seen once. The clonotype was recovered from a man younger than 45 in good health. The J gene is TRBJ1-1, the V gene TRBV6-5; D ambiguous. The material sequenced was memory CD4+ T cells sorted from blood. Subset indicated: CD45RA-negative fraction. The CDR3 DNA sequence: TGTGCCAGCAGTTACTCGAATTGGGGGAACACTGAAGCTTTCTTT. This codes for CASSYSNWGNTEAFF.